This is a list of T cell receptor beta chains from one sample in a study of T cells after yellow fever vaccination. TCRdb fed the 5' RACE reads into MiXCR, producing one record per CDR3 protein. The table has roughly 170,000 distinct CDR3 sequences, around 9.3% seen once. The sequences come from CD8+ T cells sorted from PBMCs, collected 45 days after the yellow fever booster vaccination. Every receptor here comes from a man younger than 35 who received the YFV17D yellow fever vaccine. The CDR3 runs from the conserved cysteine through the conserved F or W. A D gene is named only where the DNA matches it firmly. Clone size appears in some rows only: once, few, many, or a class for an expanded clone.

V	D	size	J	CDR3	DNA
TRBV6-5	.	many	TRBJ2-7	CASSYTVTNEQYF	TGTGCCAGCAGTTACACGGTTACCAACGAGCAGTACTTC
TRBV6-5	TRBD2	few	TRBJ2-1	CASSYLASGGPKSEQFF	TGTGCCAGCAGTTACCTGGCTAGCGGGGGGCCGAAGAGTGAGCAGTTCTTC
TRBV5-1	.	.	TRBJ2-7	CASRISGTVSYEQYF	TGCGCCAGCAGGATTTCCGGGACCGTCTCCTACGAGCAGTACTTC
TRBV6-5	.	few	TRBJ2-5	CASSPTGPVGETQYF	TGTGCCAGCAGTCCAACCGGACCAGTCGGCGAGACCCAGTACTTC
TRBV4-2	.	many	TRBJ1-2	CASSQDLGQRGCTF	TGTGCCAGCAGCCAAGATCTTGGACAGAGGGGTTGCACCTTC
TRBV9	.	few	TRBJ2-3	CASSVDGAGTDTQYF	TGTGCCAGCAGCGTAGACGGGGCAGGGACAGATACGCAGTATTTT
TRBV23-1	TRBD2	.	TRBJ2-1	CASSQQLDSGGTYNEQFF	TGCGCCAGCAGTCAACAACTGGATAGCGGGGGAACCTACAATGAGCAGTTCTTC
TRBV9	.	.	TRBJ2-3	CASSSGSRPDTQYF	TGTGCCAGCAGTTCCGGATCACGTCCAGATACGCAGTATTTT
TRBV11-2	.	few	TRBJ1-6	CASSNRVNNSPLHF	TGTGCCAGCAGCAACAGGGTCAATAATTCACCCCTCCACTTT
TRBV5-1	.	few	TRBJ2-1	CASSVRGVYNEQFF	TGCGCCAGCAGTGTGAGGGGGGTTTACAATGAGCAGTTCTTC